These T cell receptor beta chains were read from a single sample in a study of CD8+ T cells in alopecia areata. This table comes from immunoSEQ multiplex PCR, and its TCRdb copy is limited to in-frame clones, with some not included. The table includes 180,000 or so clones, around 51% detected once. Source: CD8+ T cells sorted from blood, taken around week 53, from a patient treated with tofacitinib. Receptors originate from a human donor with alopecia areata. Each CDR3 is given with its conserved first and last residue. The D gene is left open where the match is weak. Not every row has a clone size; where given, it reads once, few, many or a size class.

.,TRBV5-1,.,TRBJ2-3,TGCGCCAGCAGCTGGACAGATACGCAGTATTTT,CASSWTDTQYF
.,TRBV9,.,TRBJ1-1,TGTGCCAGCAGGGTCGCTGATGGCACTGAAGCTTTCTTT,CASRVADGTEAFF
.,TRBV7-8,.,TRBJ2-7,TGTGCCAGCAGCCTTCAGACACTGAGCTCCTACGAGCAGTACTTC,CASSLQTLSSYEQYF
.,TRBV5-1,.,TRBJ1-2,TGCGCCAGCAGCTCGGCAGGTTCAGGGCCTAACTATGGCTACACCTTC,CASSSAGSGPNYGYTF
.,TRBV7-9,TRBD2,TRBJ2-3,TGTGCCAGCAGCTTCCCTAGCGGGGGGACCTTTGTTGGCACAGATACGCAGTATTTT,CASSFPSGGTFVGTDTQYF
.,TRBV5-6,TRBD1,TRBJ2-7,TGTGCCAGCAGCTGGGACAGGGGTTCCTACGAGCAGTACTTC,CASSWDRGSYEQYF
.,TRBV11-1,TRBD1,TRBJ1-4,TGTGCCAGCAGCCCCTCAGGGGGAAATGAAAAACTGTTTTTT,CASSPSGGNEKLFF
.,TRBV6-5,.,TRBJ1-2,TGTGCCAGCAGTTACTCCAGCGGTGGCTACACCTTC,CASSYSSGGYTF
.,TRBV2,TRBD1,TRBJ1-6,TGTGCCAGCAGTCTTAGACAGGGGGCACCGAATTCACCCCTCCACTTT,CASSLRQGAPNSPLHF
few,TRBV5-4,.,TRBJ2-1,TGTGCCAGCAGCTTGTTTAGGGGCACCACCTCCTACAATGAGCAGTTCTTC,CASSLFRGTTSYNEQFF
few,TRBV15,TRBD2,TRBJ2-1,TGTGCCACCAGCAGAGTACTAGCGGGGGGTGATGAGCAGTTCTTC,CATSRVLAGGDEQFF
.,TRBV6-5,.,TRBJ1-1,TGTGCCAGCAGTTACAGGAAGGTTGGGGGGCAAGCTTTCTTT,CASSYRKVGGQAFF
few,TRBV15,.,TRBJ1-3,TGTGCCACCAGCAGAGCCCCTTACTCTGGAAACACCATATATTTT,CATSRAPYSGNTIYF
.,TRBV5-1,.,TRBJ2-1,TGCGCCAGCAGCGGATCAGGGAACAATGAGCAGTTCTTC,CASSGSGNNEQFF
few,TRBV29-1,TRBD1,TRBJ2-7,TGCAGCGTCGTCGGGACAGGGAGTTACGAGCAGTACTTC,CSVVGTGSYEQYF
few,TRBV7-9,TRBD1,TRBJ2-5,TGTGCCAGCAGCACAGGGGGAGAGACCCAGTACTTC,CASSTGGETQYF
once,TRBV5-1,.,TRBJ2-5,TGCGCCAGCAGCTCGAACAGGGGAGGTGAGACCCAGTACTTC,CASSSNRGGETQYF